The T cell receptor (beta chain) under discussion was sequenced for a study of T-cell reconstitution after alpha-beta-depleted transplantation in children. This clonotype occurred many times. The CDR3 consists of 18 residues. V was clipped by 3 bases and J by 5 bases; unmatched bases: 15. The germline CDR1 and CDR2 sequences are SGHKS and YYEKEE (reference sequence). It was with unique molecular identifiers that the TCRbeta library was prepared. TCRdb itself ran the PCR reads through MiXCR, one entry per CDR3 protein. The profile covers some 76,000 distinct CDR3 sequences, with roughly 10% appearing a single time and over 10% taken by the ten largest.

J is TRBJ2-1 and V is TRBV5-5, with 9 bases matching TRBD1. The sequenced sample was PBMCs, obtained before TCRalphabeta/CD19-depleted stem cell transplant. The source of this sequence is a boy aged 10-17 years with acute myeloid leukemia, due to receive a stem cell transplant. CDR3 nucleotides: TGTGCCAGCAGCTCAGGCGTTCGGTGGGGACAGGGCAACAATGAGCAGTTCTTC. Translation: CASSSGVRWGQGNNEQFF.